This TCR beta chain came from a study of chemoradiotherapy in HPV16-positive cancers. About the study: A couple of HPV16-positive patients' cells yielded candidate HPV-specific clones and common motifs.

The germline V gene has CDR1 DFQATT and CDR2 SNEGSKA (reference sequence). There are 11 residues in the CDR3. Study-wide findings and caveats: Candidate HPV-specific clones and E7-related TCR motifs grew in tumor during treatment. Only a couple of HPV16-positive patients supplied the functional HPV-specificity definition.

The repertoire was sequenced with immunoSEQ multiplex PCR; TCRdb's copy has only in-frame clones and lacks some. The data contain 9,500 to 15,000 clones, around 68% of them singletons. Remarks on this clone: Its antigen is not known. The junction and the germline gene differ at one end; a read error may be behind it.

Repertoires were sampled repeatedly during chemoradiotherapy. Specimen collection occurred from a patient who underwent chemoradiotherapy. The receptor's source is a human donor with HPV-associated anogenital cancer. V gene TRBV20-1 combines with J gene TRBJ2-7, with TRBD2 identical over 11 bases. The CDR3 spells CSARAELAGGF. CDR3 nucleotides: TGCAGTGCTAGAGCCGAGCTAGCGGGAGGCTTC.